The sequence of this TCR beta chain was determined in a study of T cell repertoires in cytomegalovirus infection. TCRdb re-analysed the reads in MiXCR, keeping a single row per CDR3 protein. The sample carries approximately 250,000 distinct CDR3 sequences, less than 9.5% recorded once. In this sample, this clonotype turned up many times. The CDR3 has 15 residues. Germline CDR1 is LGHDT and CDR2 is YNNKEL (reference sequence). The ends lost 4 bases at V and 2 bases at J; junction bases unmatched: 5. This chain uses TRBV3-1 with TRBJ1-2; 9 positions match TRBD1. The sequence was collected from a human donor in good health (CMV status not recorded). Some clones in this sample may be carry-over from other donors' samples. The specimen was PBMCs. CDR3 coding DNA: TGTGCCAGCAGCCCTCTGACAGGGGGGAACTATGGCTACACCTTC. It translates to CASSPLTGGNYGYTF.